The 11 T cell receptor beta chains reported below all come from one sample, sequenced in a study of blood T cell repertoires in COVID-19. This table comes from immunoSEQ multiplex PCR, and its TCRdb copy is limited to in-frame clones, with some not included. The sample comprises around 300,000 clones, 80% to 90% of which are singletons, and approximately 9% rests with the top ten. Sequenced: peripheral blood. The receptors originated from a woman in her 50s who had recovered from COVID-19.

This chain uses TRBV4-3 with TRBJ2-7, with 9 positions matching TRBD2. Looked up from germline, CDR1 is LGHNA and CDR2 is YSLEER. After removal of 2 bases from V and 11 bases from J, the junction contained 7 bases not matched to a gene. The CDR3 totals 13 residues. The CDR3 region has the DNA TGCGCCAGCAGCCAACAACTAGCGGGCCCCAAGTACTTC. It yields the protein CASSQQLAGPKYF.

This sequence joins TRBV2 and TRBJ2-6; 9 bases agree with TRBD1. There are 16 residues in the CDR3. Germline CDR1 and CDR2: SNHLY and FYNNEI. Written as DNA, the CDR3 is TGTGCTGTAACCGGGACAGGGATGAGTGGGGCCAACGTCCTGACTTTC. Its translation: CAVTGTGMSGANVLTF.

J is TRBJ2-7 and V is TRBV18; 11 bases fit TRBD2. The V and J ends lost 5 bases and 5 bases, in that order; junction bases with no gene match: 5. Germline CDR1 is KGHSH and CDR2 is LQKENI. The CDR3 extends over 14 amino acids. The CDR3 nucleotides are TGTGCCAGCTCAGGGGAACTAGCGGGGGACGAGCAGTACTTC. Amino acids: CASSGELAGDEQYF.

The chain has TRBV27 and TRBJ2-3; 9 bases are shared with TRBD1. The CDR3 runs to 14 residues. The ends lost 6 bases at V and 1 base at J; junction bases unmatched: 2. In germline, CDR1 is MNHEY, CDR2 SMNVEV (reference sequence). The DNA of the CDR3 is TGTGCCAGCAGAAGACAGGGGGGCACAGATACGCAGTATTTT. It yields the protein CASRRQGGTDTQYF.

The chain combines TRBV12-3 or TRBV12-4 with TRBJ1-2; D may be TRBD1 (6 bases). The CDR3 spans 11 residues. Trimming removed 2 bases from V and 8 bases from J, with 6 bases in between. CDR3: CASSLRGGYTF. CDR3 coding DNA: TGTGCCAGCAGTTTAAGGGGGGGCTACACCTTC.

The chain has TRBV28 and TRBJ2-7, with 9 bases matching TRBD1. This CDR3 region has 17 residues. The ends lost 8 bases at V and 1 base at J; junction bases unmatched: 15. Germline V gene sequence: CDR1 MDHEN, CDR2 SYDVKM. The CDR3 here is CASLPLVDRGSSYEQYF. As DNA, the CDR3 is TGTGCCAGCCTCCCCCTAGTGGACAGGGGAAGTTCCTACGAGCAGTACTTC.

V gene TRBV10-3 combines with J gene TRBJ2-7; 10 positions match TRBD1. CDR1 is ENHRY and CDR2 is SYGVKD in the germline V gene. This CDR3 comprises 15 residues. The J segment lost 3 bases and the V segment lost 10 bases, leaving 12 bases of the junction unmatched. The chain's CDR3 is CASSTPGQGIYEQYF. CDR3 nucleotides: TGTGCCAGTTCGACGCCGGGACAGGGGATCTACGAGCAGTACTTC.

The rearrangement joins TRBV7-2 to TRBJ2-3; maybe TRBD1 (6 bases). The CDR3 spans 14 residues. Germline CDR1 SGHTA, CDR2 FQGNSA. V dropped 2 bases and J dropped 8 bases, with 14 bases sitting between them. Here the CDR3 DNA reads TGTGCCAGCAGCTTACACCAACAGGGAGCTACGCAGTATTTT. This sequence encodes CASSLHQQGATQYF.

This chain connects TRBV9 to TRBJ2-1, with a tentative D call TRBD1 (6 bases). The CDR3 consists of 16 residues. The V gene's germline CDR1 is SGDLS and CDR2 YYNGEE. V was pared by 3 bases and J by 1 base, with 14 bases between. CDR3 coding DNA: TGTGCCAGCAGCGGAGAGGGGGTCTCGTCCTACAATGAGCAGTTCTTC. This sequence encodes CASSGEGVSSYNEQFF.

The chain is built from TRBV16 and TRBJ2-1, with TRBD2 matching 8 bases. J was trimmed by 4 bases and V by 6 bases; bases with no gene match: 8. This CDR3 comprises 15 residues. CDR1 is KGHSY and CDR2 is FQNENV in the germline V gene. CDR3 sequence: CASSRPGLDYNEQFF. Here the CDR3 DNA reads TGTGCCAGCAGTCGTCCGGGACTAGATTACAATGAGCAGTTCTTC.

The rearrangement uses TRBV28 and TRBJ1-1; D might be TRBD1 (6 bases). This CDR3 is built from 13 residues. Germline CDR1 is MDHEN and CDR2 is SYDVKM. Between the trimmed V and J ends, which lost 2 bases and 11 bases, there was a span of 15 bases. CDR3 bases: TGTGCCAGCAGTTTACTGGGACAAGGGTATGCTTTCTTT. This sequence encodes CASSLLGQGYAFF.